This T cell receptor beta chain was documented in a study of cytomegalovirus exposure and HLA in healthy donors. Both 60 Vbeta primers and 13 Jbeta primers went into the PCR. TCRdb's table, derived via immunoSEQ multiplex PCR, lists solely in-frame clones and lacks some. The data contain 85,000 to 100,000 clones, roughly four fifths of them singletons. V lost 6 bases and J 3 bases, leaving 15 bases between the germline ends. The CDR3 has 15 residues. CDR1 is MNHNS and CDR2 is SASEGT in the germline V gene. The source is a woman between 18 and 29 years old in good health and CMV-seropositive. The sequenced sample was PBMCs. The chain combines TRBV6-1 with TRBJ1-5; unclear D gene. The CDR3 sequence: CASSGYRDPNQPQHF. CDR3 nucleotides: TGTGCCAGCAGCGGGTATCGGGATCCCAATCAGCCCCAGCATTTT.